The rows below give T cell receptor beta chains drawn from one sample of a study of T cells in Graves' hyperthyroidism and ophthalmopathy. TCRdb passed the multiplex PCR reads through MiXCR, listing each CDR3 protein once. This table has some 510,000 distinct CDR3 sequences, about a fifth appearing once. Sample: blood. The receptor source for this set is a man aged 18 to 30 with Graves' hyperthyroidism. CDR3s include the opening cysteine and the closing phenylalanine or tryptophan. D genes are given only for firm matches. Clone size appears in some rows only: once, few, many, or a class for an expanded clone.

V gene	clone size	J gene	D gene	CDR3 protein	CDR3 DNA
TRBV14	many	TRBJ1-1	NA	CASSQRTAEAFF	TGTGCCAGCAGCCAGCGGACAGCCGAAGCTTTCTTT
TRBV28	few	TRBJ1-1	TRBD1	CASSPGQVGQAFF	TGTGCCAGCAGTCCCGGACAGGTTGGGCAAGCTTTCTTT
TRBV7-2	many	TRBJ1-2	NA	CASSSRGGRNYGYTF	TGTGCCAGCAGCTCCAGGGGAGGACGGAACTATGGCTACACCTTC
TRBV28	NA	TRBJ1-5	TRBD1	CASSRTGRGGHQPQHF	TGTGCCAGCAGCCGGACAGGGCGAGGGGGTCATCAGCCCCAGCATTTT
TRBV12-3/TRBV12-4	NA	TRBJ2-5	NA	CASRPFVEETQYF	TGTGCCAGCAGACCCTTTGTAGAAGAGACCCAGTACTTC
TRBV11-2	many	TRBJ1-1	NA	CASSLDRRVTEAFF	TGTGCCAGCAGCTTAGATCGGCGGGTCACTGAAGCTTTCTTT
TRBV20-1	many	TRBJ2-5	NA	CSARSGSSARETQYF	TGCAGTGCTAGATCCGGGTCCTCCGCACGAGAGACCCAGTACTTC
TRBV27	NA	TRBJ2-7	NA	CASRPLVAVYEQYF	TGTGCCAGCAGACCGCTAGTGGCCGTCTACGAGCAGTACTTC
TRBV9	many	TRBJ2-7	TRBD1	CASSYGQGSSYEQYF	TGTGCCAGCAGCTACGGACAGGGCAGCTCCTACGAGCAGTACTTC
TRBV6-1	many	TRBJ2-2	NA	CASRLMGHTGELFF	TGTGCCAGCAGGCTGATGGGACACACCGGGGAGCTGTTTTTT
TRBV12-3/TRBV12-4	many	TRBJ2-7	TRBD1	CASSLAPTGSTYEQYF	TGTGCCAGCAGTTTAGCTCCGACAGGGAGCACCTACGAGCAGTACTTC
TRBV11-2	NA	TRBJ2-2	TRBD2	CASSFRSSGNTGELFF	TGTGCCAGCAGCTTCAGATCTAGCGGTAACACCGGGGAGCTGTTTTTT
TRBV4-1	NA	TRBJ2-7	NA	CASSQVYRGPLAGWGEQYF	TGCGCCAGCAGCCAAGTATACAGGGGGCCACTAGCGGGATGGGGCGAGCAGTACTTC
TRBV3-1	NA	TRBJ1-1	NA	CASSQVNSAPSGAFF	TGTGCCAGCAGCCAAGTCAACTCGGCCCCGTCGGGAGCTTTCTTT
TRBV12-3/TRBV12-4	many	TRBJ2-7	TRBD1	CASSLQGTYEQYF	TGTGCCAGCAGCCTACAGGGGACCTACGAGCAGTACTTC
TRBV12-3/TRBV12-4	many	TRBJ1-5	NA	CASSPRGDQPQHF	TGTGCCAGCAGTCCGAGGGGGGATCAGCCCCAGCATTTT
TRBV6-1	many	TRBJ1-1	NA	CASIGGSTEAFF	TGTGCCAGCATAGGGGGTTCCACTGAAGCTTTCTTT
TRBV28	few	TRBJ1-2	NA	CASSTVSYGYTF	TGTGCCAGCAGTACAGTCTCCTATGGCTACACCTTC
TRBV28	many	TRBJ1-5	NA	CASSLFSRQQPQHF	TGTGCCAGCAGTTTATTCTCCAGGCAACAGCCCCAGCATTTT
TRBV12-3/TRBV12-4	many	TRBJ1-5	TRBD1	CASSPEAGGYSNQPQHF	TGTGCCAGCAGTCCGGAGGCAGGGGGGTATAGCAATCAGCCCCAGCATTTT
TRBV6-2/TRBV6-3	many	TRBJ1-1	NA	CASMSSAGNTEAFF	TGTGCCAGCATGTCGTCGGCAGGGAATACTGAAGCTTTCTTT
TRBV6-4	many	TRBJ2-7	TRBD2	CASSGGARTSGASTYEQYF	TGTGCCAGCAGTGGGGGTGCCCGGACTAGCGGGGCGTCGACCTACGAGCAGTACTTC
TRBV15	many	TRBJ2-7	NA	CATSREALSSYEQYF	TGTGCCACCAGCAGAGAGGCCCTGAGCTCCTACGAGCAGTACTTC
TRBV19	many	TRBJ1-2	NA	CASRIGGQFYGYTF	TGTGCCAGTAGGATCGGTGGACAGTTCTATGGCTACACCTTC
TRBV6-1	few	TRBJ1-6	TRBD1	CASSRRDRASRSPLHF	TGTGCCAGCAGTCGCCGGGACAGGGCAAGTAGATCACCCCTCCACTTT
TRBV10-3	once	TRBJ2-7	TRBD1	CATKGSSGTESYEQYF	TGTGCCACCAAGGGTTCTTCCGGGACAGAGTCCTACGAGCAGTACTTC
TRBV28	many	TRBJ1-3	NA	CASSLSGFGGGNTIYF	TGTGCCAGCAGTTTATCGGGCTTTGGCGGAGGAAACACCATATATTTT
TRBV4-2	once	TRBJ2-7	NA	CASSHPGTGSSYEQYF	TGTGCCAGCAGCCACCCCGGGACGGGCAGCTCCTACGAGCAGTACTTC
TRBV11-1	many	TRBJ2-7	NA	CASSLFAGPYEQYF	TGTGCCAGCAGCCTCTTTGCGGGGCCTTACGAGCAGTACTTC
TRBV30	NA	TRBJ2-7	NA	CAWSFNRAHEQYF	TGTGCCTGGAGTTTCAACAGGGCCCACGAGCAGTACTTC
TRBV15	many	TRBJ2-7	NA	CATSRGTEYEQYF	TGTGCCACCAGCAGGGGGACGGAGTACGAGCAGTACTTC
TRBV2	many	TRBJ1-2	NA	CASSGLVLGYTF	TGTGCCAGCAGTGGCCTTGTTTTGGGCTACACCTTC
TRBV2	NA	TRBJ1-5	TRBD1	CASGRDRGGQPQHF	TGTGCGAGCGGCCGCGACAGGGGTGGTCAGCCCCAGCATTTT
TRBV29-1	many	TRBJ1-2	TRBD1	CSVNRGSYGYTF	TGCAGCGTGAACAGGGGGAGCTATGGCTACACCTTC
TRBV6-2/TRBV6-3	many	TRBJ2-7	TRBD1	CATQYETGGYEQYF	TGTGCCACCCAGTACGAGACAGGGGGCTACGAGCAGTACTTC
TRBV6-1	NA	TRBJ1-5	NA	CASSRLLNQPQHF	TGTGCCAGCAGTAGGCTTCTGAATCAGCCCCAGCATTTT
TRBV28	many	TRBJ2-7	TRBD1	CASSTNRGRREQYF	TGTGCCAGCAGTACCAACAGGGGGCGGCGAGAGCAGTACTTC
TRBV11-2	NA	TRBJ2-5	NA	CASRPLHGGRGETQYF	TGTGCCAGTAGACCCCTCCACGGGGGGCGCGGGGAGACCCAGTACTTC